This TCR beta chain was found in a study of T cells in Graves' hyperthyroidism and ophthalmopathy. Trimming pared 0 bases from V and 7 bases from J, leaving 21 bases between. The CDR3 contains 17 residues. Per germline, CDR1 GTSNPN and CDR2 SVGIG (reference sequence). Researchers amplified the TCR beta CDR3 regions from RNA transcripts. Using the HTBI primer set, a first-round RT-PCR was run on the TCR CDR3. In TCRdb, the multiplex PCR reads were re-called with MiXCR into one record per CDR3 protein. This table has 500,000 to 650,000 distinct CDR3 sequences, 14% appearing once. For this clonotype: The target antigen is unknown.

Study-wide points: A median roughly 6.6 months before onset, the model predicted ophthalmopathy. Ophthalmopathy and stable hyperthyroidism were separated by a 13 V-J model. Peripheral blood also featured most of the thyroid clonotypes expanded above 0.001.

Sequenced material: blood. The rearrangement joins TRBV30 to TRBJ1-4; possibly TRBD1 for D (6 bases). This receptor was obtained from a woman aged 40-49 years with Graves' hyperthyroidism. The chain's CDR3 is CAWSVGTMGARGEKLFF. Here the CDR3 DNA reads TGTGCCTGGAGTGTTGGGACAATGGGGGCCCGAGGTGAAAAACTGTTTTTT.